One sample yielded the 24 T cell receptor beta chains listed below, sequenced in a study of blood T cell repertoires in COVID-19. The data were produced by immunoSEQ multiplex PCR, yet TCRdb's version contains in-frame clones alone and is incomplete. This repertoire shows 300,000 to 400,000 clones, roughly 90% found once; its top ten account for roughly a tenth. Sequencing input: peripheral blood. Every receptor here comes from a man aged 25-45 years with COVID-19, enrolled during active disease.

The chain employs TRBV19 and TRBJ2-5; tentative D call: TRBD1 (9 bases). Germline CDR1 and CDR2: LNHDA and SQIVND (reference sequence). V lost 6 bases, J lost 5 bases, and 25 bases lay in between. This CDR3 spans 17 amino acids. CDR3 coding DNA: TGTGCCAGTAGGGCGGGAGGAGCGGGACAGGGCGGCGAGACCCAGTACTTC. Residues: CASRAGGAGQGGETQYF.

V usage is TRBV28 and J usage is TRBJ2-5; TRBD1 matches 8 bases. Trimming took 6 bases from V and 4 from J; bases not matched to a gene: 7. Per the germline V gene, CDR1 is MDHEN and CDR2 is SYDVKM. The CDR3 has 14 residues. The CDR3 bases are TGTGCCAGCAGCGACAGGGGTTTAGGAGAGACCCAGTACTTC. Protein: CASSDRGLGETQYF.

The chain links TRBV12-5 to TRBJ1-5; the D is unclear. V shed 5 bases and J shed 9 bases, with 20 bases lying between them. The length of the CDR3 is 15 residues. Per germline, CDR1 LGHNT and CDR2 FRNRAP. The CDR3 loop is CASGPGRSDRWPQHF. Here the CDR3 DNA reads TGTGCTAGTGGTCCCGGACGTAGCGATCGTTGGCCCCAGCATTTT.

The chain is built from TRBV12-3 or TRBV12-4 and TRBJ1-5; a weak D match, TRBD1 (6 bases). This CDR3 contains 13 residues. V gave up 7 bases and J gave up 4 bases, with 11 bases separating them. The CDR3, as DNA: TGTGCCAGCACCACTCAGGGGAATCAGCCCCAGCATTTT. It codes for CASTTQGNQPQHF.

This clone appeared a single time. CDR3 in amino acids: CASSFRFRLSYEQYF. DNA for the CDR3: TGTGCCAGCAGTTTTCGATTCAGGCTGTCCTACGAGCAGTACTTC. The chain recombines TRBV28 with TRBJ2-7, with D hard to call. Germline V gene data show CDR1 as MDHEN and CDR2 as SYDVKM. The ends were cut back, 3 bases at V and 1 base at J, with 13 bases in the middle. This CDR3 is 15 amino acids long.

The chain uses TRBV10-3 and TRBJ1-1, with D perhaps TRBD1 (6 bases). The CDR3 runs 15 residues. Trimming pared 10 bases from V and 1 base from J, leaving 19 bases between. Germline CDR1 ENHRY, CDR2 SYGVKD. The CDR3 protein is CASRDTAQSNTEAFF. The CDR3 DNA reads TGTGCCAGCAGGGACACGGCTCAATCGAACACTGAAGCTTTCTTT.

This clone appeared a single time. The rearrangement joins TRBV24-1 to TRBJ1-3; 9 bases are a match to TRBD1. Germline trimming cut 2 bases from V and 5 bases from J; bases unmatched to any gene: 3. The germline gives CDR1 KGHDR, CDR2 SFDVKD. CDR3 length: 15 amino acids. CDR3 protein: CATSDSGQGRNTIYF. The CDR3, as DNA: TGTGCCACCAGTGATTCGGGACAGGGCAGAAACACCATATATTTT.

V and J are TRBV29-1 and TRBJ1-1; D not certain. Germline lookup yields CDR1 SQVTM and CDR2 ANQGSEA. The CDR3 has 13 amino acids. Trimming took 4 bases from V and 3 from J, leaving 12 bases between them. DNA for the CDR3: TGCAGCGTTGGGGTTCCCCGGGACACTGAAGCTTTCTTT. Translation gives CSVGVPRDTEAFF. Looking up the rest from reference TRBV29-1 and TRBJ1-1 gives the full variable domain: SAVISQKPSRDICQRGTSLTIQCQVDSQVTMMFWYRQQPGQSLTLIATANQGSEATYESGFVIDKFPISRPNLTFSTLTVSNMSPEDSSIYLCSVGVPRDTEAFFGQGTRLTVV.

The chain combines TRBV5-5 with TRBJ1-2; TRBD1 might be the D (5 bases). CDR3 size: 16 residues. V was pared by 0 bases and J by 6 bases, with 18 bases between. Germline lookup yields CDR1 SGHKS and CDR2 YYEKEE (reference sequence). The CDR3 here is CASSLALVREYDGYTF. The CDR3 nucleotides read TGTGCCAGCAGCTTGGCGTTGGTCAGGGAATACGATGGCTACACCTTC.

The CDR3 region is CASSPGQGFQETQYF. The CDR3 DNA follows: TGTGCCAGCTCGCCCGGACAGGGGTTCCAAGAGACCCAGTACTTC. The rearrangement links TRBV18 to TRBJ2-5, with 9 bases matching TRBD1. This CDR3 has 15 amino acids. Trimming at V came to 6 bases and at J to 1 base, leaving 6 bases not matched to a gene. Germline V gene lookup returns CDR1 KGHSH and CDR2 LQKENI.

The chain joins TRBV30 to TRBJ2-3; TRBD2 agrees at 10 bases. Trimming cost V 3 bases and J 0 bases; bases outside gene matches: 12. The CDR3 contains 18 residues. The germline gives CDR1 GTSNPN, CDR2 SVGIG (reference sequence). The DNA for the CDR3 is TGTGCCTGGAGGCCACTAGCGGGGAAAACTACTAGCACAGATACGCAGTATTTT. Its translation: CAWRPLAGKTTSTDTQYF.

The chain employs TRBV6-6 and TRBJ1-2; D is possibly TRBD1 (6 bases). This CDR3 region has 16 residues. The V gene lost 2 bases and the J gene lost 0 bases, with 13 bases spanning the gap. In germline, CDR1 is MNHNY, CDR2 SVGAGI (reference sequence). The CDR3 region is CASSYKGGAPNYGYTF. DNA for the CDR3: TGTGCCAGCAGTTACAAAGGGGGAGCACCTAACTATGGCTACACCTTC.

This CDR3 is CASRGTGTAFSGANVLTF. CDR3 bases: TGTGCCAGCAGGGGCACCGGGACAGCCTTCTCTGGGGCCAACGTCCTGACTTTC. J is TRBJ2-6 and V is TRBV5-5; 7 positions agree with TRBD1. The CDR3 is 18 amino acids. The V gene end was trimmed by 5 bases and the J gene end by 0 bases; junction bases not matched to a gene: 11. CDR1 is SGHKS and CDR2 is YYEKEE in the germline V gene (reference sequence).

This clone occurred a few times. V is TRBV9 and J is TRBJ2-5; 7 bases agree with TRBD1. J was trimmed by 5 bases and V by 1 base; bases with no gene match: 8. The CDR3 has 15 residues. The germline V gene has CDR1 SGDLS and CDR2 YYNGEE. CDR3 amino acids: CASSVSLTGEETQYF. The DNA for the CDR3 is TGTGCCAGCAGCGTAAGCCTCACAGGGGAGGAGACCCAGTACTTC.

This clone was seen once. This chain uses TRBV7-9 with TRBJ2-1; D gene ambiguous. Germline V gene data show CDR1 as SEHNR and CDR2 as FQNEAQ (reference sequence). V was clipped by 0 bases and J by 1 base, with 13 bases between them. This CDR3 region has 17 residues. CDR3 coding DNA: TGTGCCAGCAGCTTAGCGTCCCAGGTTTATTCCTACAATGAGCAGTTCTTC. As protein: CASSLASQVYSYNEQFF. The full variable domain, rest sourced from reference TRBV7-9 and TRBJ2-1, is DTGVSQNPRHKITKRGQNVTFRCDPISEHNRLYWYRQTLGQGPEFLTYFQNEAQLEKSRLLSDRFSAERPKGSFSTLEIQRTEQGDSAMYLCASSLASQVYSYNEQFFGPGTRLTVL.

CDR3 bases: TGTGCCAGCAGCTTAAGCGGGGGCCCCTTGGGAGAGCAGTTCTTC. Translation: CASSLSGGPLGEQFF. The chain links TRBV7-3 to TRBJ2-1; D is possibly TRBD2 (7 bases). V was cut by 1 base and J by 10 bases, with 17 bases left in between. Per the germline V gene, CDR1 is SGHTA and CDR2 is FQGTGA. This CDR3 region has 15 residues.

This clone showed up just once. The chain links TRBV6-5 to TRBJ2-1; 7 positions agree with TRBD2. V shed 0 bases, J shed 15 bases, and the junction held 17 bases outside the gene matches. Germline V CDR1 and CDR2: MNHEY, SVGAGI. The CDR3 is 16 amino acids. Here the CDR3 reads CASSYSVLALRVDLFF. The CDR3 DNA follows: TGTGCCAGCAGTTACTCGGTACTAGCGCTGAGGGTAGATCTGTTCTTC.

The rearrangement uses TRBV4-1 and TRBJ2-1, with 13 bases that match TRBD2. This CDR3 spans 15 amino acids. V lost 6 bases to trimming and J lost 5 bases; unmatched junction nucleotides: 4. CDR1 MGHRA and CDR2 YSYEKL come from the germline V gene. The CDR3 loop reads CASRTSGGNNNEQFF. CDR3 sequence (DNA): TGCGCCAGCAGGACTAGCGGGGGGAACAACAATGAGCAGTTCTTC.

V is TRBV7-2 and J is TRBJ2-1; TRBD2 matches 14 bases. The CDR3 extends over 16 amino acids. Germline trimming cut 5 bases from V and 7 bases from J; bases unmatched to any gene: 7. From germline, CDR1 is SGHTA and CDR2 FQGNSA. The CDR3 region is CASSTSGTSGRNEQFF. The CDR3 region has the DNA TGTGCCAGCAGCACATCCGGGACTAGCGGGAGAAATGAGCAGTTCTTC.

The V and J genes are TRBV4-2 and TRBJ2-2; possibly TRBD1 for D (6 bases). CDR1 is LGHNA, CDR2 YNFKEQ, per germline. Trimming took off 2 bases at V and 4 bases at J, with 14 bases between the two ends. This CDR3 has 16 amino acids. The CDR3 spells CASSQHRVEVTGELFF. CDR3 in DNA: TGTGCCAGCAGCCAACACAGGGTGGAGGTCACCGGGGAGCTGTTTTTT.

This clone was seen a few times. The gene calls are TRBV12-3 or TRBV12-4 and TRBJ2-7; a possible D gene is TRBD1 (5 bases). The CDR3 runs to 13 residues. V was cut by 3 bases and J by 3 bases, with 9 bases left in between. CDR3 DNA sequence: TGTGCCAGCAGTTTCGATAGGGGCTACGAGCAGTACTTC. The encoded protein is CASSFDRGYEQYF.

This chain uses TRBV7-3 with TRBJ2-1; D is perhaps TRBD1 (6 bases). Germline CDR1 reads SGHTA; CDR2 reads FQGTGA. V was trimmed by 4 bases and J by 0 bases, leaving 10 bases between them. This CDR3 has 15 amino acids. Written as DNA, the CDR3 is TGTGCCAGCAGCTCTACAGGGAGCTCCTACAATGAGCAGTTCTTC. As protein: CASSSTGSSYNEQFF.

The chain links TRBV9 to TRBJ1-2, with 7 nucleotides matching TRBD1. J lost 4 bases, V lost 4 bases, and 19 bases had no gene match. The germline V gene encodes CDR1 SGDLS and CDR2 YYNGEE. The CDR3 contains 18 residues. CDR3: CASSPGGAGTDAIYGYTF. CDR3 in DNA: TGTGCCAGCAGCCCAGGTGGCGCCGGGACAGACGCGATCTATGGCTACACCTTC.

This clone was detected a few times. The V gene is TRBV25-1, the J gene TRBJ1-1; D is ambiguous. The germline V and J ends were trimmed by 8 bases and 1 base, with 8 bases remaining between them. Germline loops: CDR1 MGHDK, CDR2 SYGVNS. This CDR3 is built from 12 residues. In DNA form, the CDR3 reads TGTGCCAGCGGAGAAAGGAACACTGAAGCTTTCTTT. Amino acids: CASGERNTEAFF. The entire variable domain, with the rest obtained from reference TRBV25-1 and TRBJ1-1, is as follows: EADIYQTPRYLVIGTGKKITLECSQTMGHDKMYWYQQDPGMELHLIHYSYGVNSTEKGDLSSESTVSRIRTEHFPLTLESARPSHTSQYLCASGERNTEAFFGQGTRLTVV.